These T cell receptor beta chains were read from a single sample in a study of control samples from healthy donors and cancer patients. This table comes from immunoSEQ multiplex PCR, and its TCRdb copy is limited to in-frame clones, with some not included. This sample has fewer than 65,000 clones, with 80% found just once. The sample was blood. Receptor source: a man aged 70-80 years in good health. Both conserved end residues are part of each CDR3. Fields, in order: D gene, clone size, J gene, V gene, CDR3 protein, CDR3 DNA. D genes are given only for firm matches. Clone size is not always given. Where it is, it says once, few, many or a class for expanded clones.

- | - | TRBJ1-1 | TRBV5-4 | CASSKDTLRNTEAFF | TGTGCCAGCAGCAAAGACACCCTCAGGAACACTGAAGCTTTCTTT
TRBD2 | few | TRBJ2-1 | TRBV3-1/TRBV3-2 | CASSKLAGGENEQFF | TGTGCCAGCAGCAAACTAGCGGGGGGCGAGAATGAGCAGTTCTTC
- | - | TRBJ1-1 | TRBV11-2 | CASSPGAAIEAFF | TGTGCCAGCAGCCCGGGAGCGGCCATTGAAGCTTTCTTT
TRBD2 | - | TRBJ2-1 | TRBV19 | CASSKGLVQGEQFF | TGTGCCAGTAGTAAGGGACTAGTACAGGGTGAGCAGTTCTTC
- | - | TRBJ2-7 | TRBV4-2 | CASSPQGGGGFYEQYF | TGTGCCAGCAGCCCCCAGGGGGGGGGAGGATTCTACGAGCAGTACTTC
- | - | TRBJ2-2 | TRBV6-6 | CASKLGGDTGELFF | TGTGCCAGCAAGTTAGGGGGGGACACCGGGGAGCTGTTTTTT
- | - | TRBJ1-5 | TRBV20-1 | CSAKLGQPQHF | TGCAGTGCTAAGCTCGGTCAGCCCCAGCATTTT
TRBD1 | few | TRBJ1-2 | TRBV28 | CASSSLGTGVNYGYTF | TGTGCCAGCAGCTCACTAGGGACAGGGGTTAACTATGGCTACACCTTC
- | - | TRBJ2-5 | TRBV20-1 | CSASPTYQETQYF | TGCAGTGCTAGTCCGACGTACCAAGAGACCCAGTACTTC
TRBD1 | - | TRBJ2-6 | TRBV3-1/TRBV3-2 | CASSLSADRGRLSGANVLTF | TGTGCCAGCAGCCTCAGCGCCGACAGGGGGCGACTCTCTGGGGCCAACGTCCTGACTTTC
- | - | TRBJ2-1 | TRBV28 | CASSLSGGAYNEQFF | TGTGCCAGCAGTTTATCGGGGGGCGCTTACAATGAGCAGTTCTTC
TRBD1 | few | TRBJ2-1 | TRBV5-1 | CASSLTGGSYDEQFF | TGCGCCAGCAGCTTAACAGGGGGCTCCTACGATGAGCAGTTCTTC
- | - | TRBJ2-2 | TRBV24-1 | CATSGPQGKTNTGELFF | TGTGCCACCAGTGGGCCACAGGGAAAAACGAACACCGGGGAGCTGTTTTTT
- | - | TRBJ1-5 | TRBV5-5 | CASSLASGDQPQHF | TGTGCCAGCAGCTTGGCCAGTGGCGATCAGCCCCAGCATTTT
- | few | TRBJ2-3 | TRBV15 | CATSRPSSDDSSTDTQYF | TGTGCCACCAGCAGACCTAGCTCAGACGACTCTAGCACAGATACGCAGTATTTT
- | - | TRBJ1-6 | TRBV9 | CASSVGVQRSYDNSPLHF | TGTGCCAGCAGCGTAGGTGTACAGAGATCATACGATAATTCACCCCTCCACTTT
- | - | TRBJ1-5 | TRBV30 | CAWSGQVNQPQHF | TGTGCCTGGAGTGGACAGGTGAATCAGCCCCAGCATTTT
TRBD2 | few | TRBJ2-3 | TRBV24-1 | CATELAGTDTQYF | TGTGCCACCGAGCTAGCGGGCACAGATACGCAGTATTTT